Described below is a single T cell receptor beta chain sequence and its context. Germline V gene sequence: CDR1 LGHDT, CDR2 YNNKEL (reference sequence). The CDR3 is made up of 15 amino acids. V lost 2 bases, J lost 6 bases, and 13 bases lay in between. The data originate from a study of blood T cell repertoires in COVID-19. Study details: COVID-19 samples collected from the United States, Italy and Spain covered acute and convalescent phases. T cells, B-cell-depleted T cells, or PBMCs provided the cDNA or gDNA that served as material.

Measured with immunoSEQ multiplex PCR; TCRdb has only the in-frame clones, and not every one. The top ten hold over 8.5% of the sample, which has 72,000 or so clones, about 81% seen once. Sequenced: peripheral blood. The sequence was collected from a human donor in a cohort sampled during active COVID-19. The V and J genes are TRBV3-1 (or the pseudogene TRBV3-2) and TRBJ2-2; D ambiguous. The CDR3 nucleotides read TGTGCCAGCAGCCAATACAGTCCTACCCCCGGGGAGCTGTTTTTT. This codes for CASSQYSPTPGELFF.